A single sample gave rise to the 31 T cell receptor beta chains below, sequenced in a study of cytomegalovirus exposure and HLA in healthy donors. With 60 Vbeta and 13 Jbeta primers, the PCR was carried out. Only in-frame clones appear in the TCRdb table, and some are missing; sequencing was by immunoSEQ multiplex PCR. The table gives 45,000 to 55,000 clones; the top ten clones make up roughly 9.6% of it. Sequenced sample: PBMCs. Receptor source: a woman aged 45-60 years in good health and CMV-seropositive.

The chain combines TRBV6-1 with TRBJ2-7, with D possibly being TRBD2 (5 bases). In germline, CDR1 is MNHNS, CDR2 SASEGT. Trimming cost V 2 bases and J 3 bases, with 17 bases left between them. The CDR3 runs 16 residues. CDR3 bases: TGTGCCAGCAGTGAATGGCTTGGTGGCCGGGACTACGAGCAGTACTTC. Residues: CASSEWLGGRDYEQYF.

The J gene is TRBJ1-2, the V gene TRBV6-6, with 9 positions matching TRBD1. The CDR3 has 15 amino acids. Trimming removed 4 bases from V and 8 bases from J; junction bases left unmatched: 11. Per germline, CDR1 MNHNY and CDR2 SVGAGI (reference sequence). The CDR3 spells CASSSLGGTGFGYTF. The CDR3 bases are TGTGCCAGCAGTTCCTTGGGCGGGACAGGGTTCGGCTACACCTTC.

This sequence joins TRBV30 and TRBJ1-1, with 8 bases lining up with TRBD1. CDR3 length equals 11 residues. V trimming: 2 bases; J trimming: 8 bases; junction bases outside the gene matches: 1. Germline-derived CDR1 and CDR2 are GTSNPN and SVGIG (reference sequence). The chain's CDR3 is CAWSRQGEAFF. CDR3 coding DNA: TGTGCCTGGAGTAGACAGGGGGAAGCTTTCTTT. The whole variable domain, remainder taken from reference TRBV30 and TRBJ1-1, is SQTIHQWPATLVQPVGSPLSLECTVEGTSNPNLYWYRQAAGRGLQLLFYSVGIGQISSEVPQNLSASRPQDRQFILSSKKLLLSDSGFYLCAWSRQGEAFFGQGTRLTVV.

The chain couples TRBV19 to TRBJ1-5; D unresolved. The CDR3 has 13 residues. Trimming cost V 3 bases and J 5 bases, with 8 bases left between them. Germline V gene lookup returns CDR1 LNHDA and CDR2 SQIVND (reference sequence). CDR3 DNA sequence: TGTGCCAGTAGTATTTACAGTGATCAGCCCCAGCATTTT. As protein: CASSIYSDQPQHF.

The chain has TRBV19 and TRBJ1-2, with TRBD1 identical over 11 bases. CDR1 and CDR2 from the germline V gene are LNHDA and SQIVND (reference sequence). The CDR3 consists of 15 residues. The ends lost 6 bases at V and 4 bases at J; junction bases unmatched: 7. The CDR3, as DNA: TGTGCCAGTAGCTTGGACAGGGGGCGGACCTATGGCTACACCTTC. Translated: CASSLDRGRTYGYTF.

This sequence joins TRBV19 and TRBJ2-6; 7 bases line up with TRBD1. The germline gives CDR1 LNHDA, CDR2 SQIVND (reference sequence). J was trimmed by 1 base and V by 7 bases; bases with no gene match: 7. The CDR3 covers 16 residues. CDR3 sequence (DNA): TGTGCCAGTACTCGAACGACAGGGTCTGGGGCCAACGTCCTGACTTTC. It translates to CASTRTTGSGANVLTF. The full variable domain, rest sourced from reference TRBV19 and TRBJ2-6, is DGGITQSPKYLFRKEGQNVTLSCEQNLNHDAMYWYRQDPGQGLRLIYYSQIVNDFQKGDIAEGYSVSREKKESFPLTVTSAQKNPTAFYLCASTRTTGSGANVLTFGAGSRLTVL.

This chain uses TRBV6-5 with TRBJ2-1, with TRBD1 identical over 9 bases. V lost 4 bases to trimming and J lost 7 bases; unmatched junction nucleotides: 5. Germline V gene data show CDR1 as MNHEY and CDR2 as SVGAGI. This CDR3 has 14 amino acids. The CDR3 reads CASSFDRGLNEQFF. The CDR3 coding sequence is TGTGCCAGCAGTTTCGACAGGGGGTTGAATGAGCAGTTCTTC.

The rearrangement uses TRBV7-9 and TRBJ1-2; 7 bases fit TRBD1. The J segment lost 4 bases and the V segment lost 5 bases, leaving 7 bases of the junction unmatched. This CDR3 is 14 amino acids long. CDR1 is SEHNR, CDR2 FQNEAQ, per germline (reference sequence). CDR3 DNA sequence: TGTGCCAGCAGCCCCTCGGGACAGTTCTATGGCTACACCTTC. Amino acid sequence: CASSPSGQFYGYTF.

The chain employs TRBV18 and TRBJ2-7; TRBD1 aligns across 10 bases. Germline CDR1 KGHSH, CDR2 LQKENI. V was clipped by 6 bases and J by 5 bases; unmatched bases: 10. CDR3 length equals 15 residues. Here the CDR3 reads CASSPRQGARNEQYF. For the CDR3, the DNA is TGTGCCAGCTCCCCTCGACAGGGGGCGCGCAACGAGCAGTACTTC. Filled out from reference TRBV18 and TRBJ2-7, the complete variable domain reads NAGVMQNPRHLVRRRGQEARLRCSPMKGHSHVYWYRQLPEEGLKFMVYLQKENIIDESGMPKERFSAEFPKEGPSILRIQQVVRGDSAAYFCASSPRQGARNEQYFGPGTRLTVT.

The V call is TRBV11-2, the J call TRBJ2-7, with D unresolved. The CDR3 is 13 residues long. Germline V gene sequence: CDR1 SGHAT, CDR2 FQNNGV. Trimming pared 2 bases from V and 3 bases from J, leaving 8 bases between. The chain's CDR3 is CASSLIGDYEQYF. As DNA, the CDR3 is TGTGCCAGCAGCTTAATAGGAGACTACGAGCAGTACTTC.

V and J are TRBV18 and TRBJ2-7; D might be TRBD1 (5 bases). Germline V gives CDR1 KGHSH, CDR2 LQKENI. V lost 4 bases and J 3 bases, leaving 19 bases between the germline ends. This CDR3 has 16 amino acids. The CDR3 nucleotides are TGTGCCAGCTCACGATCAGGGTCCACCCCACTCTACGAGCAGTACTTC. This translates into CASSRSGSTPLYEQYF.

The chain joins TRBV6-1 to TRBJ2-5, with a tentative D call TRBD2 (6 bases). Looked up from germline, CDR1 is MNHNS and CDR2 is SASEGT. This CDR3 is 16 amino acids long. V was clipped by 4 bases and J by 3 bases, with 18 bases between them. CDR3 in DNA: TGTGCCAGCAGTGGATCTAGCGCCGGCAGAAAAGAGACCCAGTACTTC. This codes for CASSGSSAGRKETQYF.

The chain couples TRBV18 to TRBJ2-3, with D perhaps TRBD1 (5 bases). V was trimmed by 3 bases and J by 1 base, leaving 20 bases between them. This CDR3 is built from 18 residues. Germline values: CDR1 KGHSH, CDR2 LQKENI. CDR3 residues: CASSPPKGLVGGTDTQYF. The CDR3 bases are TGTGCCAGCTCACCTCCAAAGGGGTTGGTGGGCGGCACAGATACGCAGTATTTT.

V is TRBV6-5 and J is TRBJ2-7, with TRBD2 identical over 7 bases. CDR3 length: 14 amino acids. Losses at the gene ends were 7 bases for V and 4 bases for J; bases not matched to a gene: 10. Per the germline V gene, CDR1 is MNHEY and CDR2 is SVGAGI. The CDR3 sequence is CASTSGGGVYEQYF. The DNA for the CDR3 is TGTGCCAGCACCTCCGGGGGAGGGGTGTACGAGCAGTACTTC.

This sequence joins TRBV5-1 and TRBJ2-5; 7 positions match TRBD1. This CDR3 is 14 amino acids long. Germline CDR1 SGHRS, CDR2 YFSETQ. The ends lost 3 bases at V and 4 bases at J; junction bases unmatched: 6. The CDR3 here is CASSSPQGSETQYF. Written as DNA, the CDR3 is TGCGCCAGCAGCTCACCACAGGGGTCAGAGACCCAGTACTTC.

V and J are TRBV7-2 and TRBJ2-2; no clear D. Trimming stripped 1 base from V and 7 bases from J, with 7 bases between. This CDR3 region has 13 residues. Looked up from germline, CDR1 is SGHTA and CDR2 is FQGNSA. CDR3 in DNA: TGTGCCAGCAGCTTAGAAAGCGACGGGGAGCTGTTTTTT. This translates into CASSLESDGELFF.

V and J are TRBV4-2 and TRBJ1-2; D gene ambiguous. Germline V CDR1 and CDR2: LGHNA, YNFKEQ. Between the trimmed V and J ends, which lost 0 bases and 7 bases, there was a span of 12 bases. CDR3 size: 14 residues. The CDR3 region is CASSQDIGPVGYTF. The CDR3 nucleotides read TGTGCCAGCAGCCAAGATATTGGGCCAGTTGGCTACACCTTC.

The chain recombines TRBV6-6 with TRBJ2-7; TRBD1 matches 9 bases. In germline, CDR1 is MNHNY, CDR2 SVGAGI (reference sequence). CDR3 length equals 14 residues. J was trimmed by 2 bases and V by 2 bases; bases with no gene match: 1. In nucleotides, the CDR3 is TGTGCCAGCAGTTACGGGACAGGGACCTACGAGCAGTACTTC. Amino acids: CASSYGTGTYEQYF.

V usage is TRBV30 and J usage is TRBJ1-4, with TRBD1 as a possible D gene (6 bases). The CDR3 covers 17 residues. V lost 0 bases to trimming and J lost 4 bases, with 18 bases between them. Germline CDR1 and CDR2: GTSNPN and SVGIG (reference sequence). The CDR3 sequence is CAWSVWGQDGFNEKLFF. CDR3 bases: TGTGCCTGGAGTGTATGGGGGCAGGACGGATTTAATGAAAAACTGTTTTTT.

The chain recombines TRBV2 with TRBJ2-1, with TRBD2 as a possible D gene (5 bases). CDR1 and CDR2 (germline): SNHLY, FYNNEI. The CDR3 has 11 amino acids. With 10 bases removed from V and 4 bases from J, the gap between germline ends came to 8 bases. The CDR3 coding sequence is TGTGCCACCGGGGATTACAATGAGCAGTTCTTC. Its translation: CATGDYNEQFF.

V usage is TRBV30 and J usage is TRBJ2-5; 7 nucleotides align to TRBD2. The germline gives CDR1 GTSNPN, CDR2 SVGIG (reference sequence). V dropped 2 bases and J dropped 6; count of bases not matched to a gene: 3. The CDR3 sequence is 12 residues long. CDR3 bases: TGTGCCTGGAGTCCAAGCGGGAAGACCCAGTACTTC. Translated, it gives CAWSPSGKTQYF.

This chain connects TRBV6-6 to TRBJ1-3; D not resolved. Germline-derived CDR1 and CDR2 are MNHNY and SVGAGI (reference sequence). This CDR3 is built from 14 residues. V lost 7 bases and J 0 bases, leaving 10 bases between the germline ends. In nucleotides, the CDR3 is TGTGCCAGCACGGCAGACTTCTCTGGAAACACCATATATTTT. Protein product: CASTADFSGNTIYF.

The chain is built from TRBV15 and TRBJ2-3; D uncertain. Trimming removed 0 bases at V and 2 bases at J, with 9 bases between. The CDR3 is 15 amino acids. Looked up from germline, CDR1 is LNHNV and CDR2 is YYDKDF (reference sequence). This chain's CDR3 is CATSRDTEPTDTQYF. The CDR3, as DNA: TGTGCCACCAGCAGAGACACTGAGCCCACAGATACGCAGTATTTT.

V is TRBV6-1 and J is TRBJ1-3, with a possible D match to TRBD1 (6 bases). Trimming left V 6 bases short and J 0 bases short, with 12 bases between. The CDR3 covers 15 residues. The germline V gene has CDR1 MNHNS and CDR2 SASEGT. Here the CDR3 reads CASRVDRSSGNTIYF. Here the CDR3 DNA reads TGTGCCAGCAGAGTAGACAGGTCCTCTGGAAACACCATATATTTT.

The genes are TRBV28 and TRBJ1-1; TRBD1 matches 7 bases. The CDR3 sequence is 14 residues long. Germline V gene lookup returns CDR1 MDHEN and CDR2 SYDVKM. Trimming removed 2 bases from V and 1 base from J; junction bases left unmatched: 1. The chain's CDR3 is CASSLGTENTEAFF. CDR3 coding DNA: TGTGCCAGCAGTTTAGGGACAGAGAACACTGAAGCTTTCTTT.

J is TRBJ1-2 and V is TRBV7-2, with D tentatively TRBD1 (5 bases). Germline V lookup: CDR1 SGHTA, CDR2 FQGNSA. The CDR3 consists of 11 residues. The V end lost 5 bases, the J end lost 7 bases, and 8 bases lay between the germline ends. The CDR3 coding sequence is TGTGCCAGCAGCCGGGGGTTTGGCTACACCTTC. Its protein product is CASSRGFGYTF.

The chain uses TRBV30 and TRBJ2-5; 7 positions match TRBD1. The germline V gene has CDR1 GTSNPN and CDR2 SVGIG (reference sequence). The CDR3 has 13 amino acids. V trimming: 7 bases; J trimming: 7 bases; junction bases outside the gene matches: 12. This chain's CDR3 is CAFQVDRAGTQYF. The CDR3 nucleotides read TGTGCCTTCCAGGTAGACAGGGCGGGGACCCAGTACTTC.

V gene TRBV7-9 combines with J gene TRBJ2-2; D may be TRBD2 (5 bases). The germline V gene encodes CDR1 SEHNR and CDR2 FQNEAQ (reference sequence). V lost 1 base to trimming and J lost 4 bases, with 7 bases between them. The CDR3 has 14 residues. CDR3 nucleotide sequence: TGTGCCAGCAGCTTAGGGACTTCCACCGGGGAGCTGTTTTTT. It is translated as CASSLGTSTGELFF.

The J gene is TRBJ2-7, the V gene TRBV6-5; 11 positions match TRBD2. This CDR3 contains 15 residues. With V trimmed by 2 bases and J by 3 bases, 3 bases remained unmatched. Germline V gene data show CDR1 as MNHEY and CDR2 as SVGAGI. The CDR3 loop is CASSYGLAGGYEQYF. The CDR3 region has the DNA TGTGCCAGCAGTTACGGGCTAGCGGGAGGCTACGAGCAGTACTTC.

This chain uses TRBV11-3 with TRBJ2-2; a weak D match, TRBD1 (5 bases). V lost 3 bases to trimming and J lost 6 bases, with 8 bases between them. Looked up from germline, CDR1 is SGHNT and CDR2 is YENEEA. The CDR3 runs 13 residues. In DNA form, the CDR3 reads TGTGCCAGCAGCTTGCAGGGCTCCGGGGAGCTGTTTTTT. This codes for CASSLQGSGELFF.

V usage is TRBV14 and J usage is TRBJ2-3; maybe TRBD2 (7 bases). Germline CDR1 and CDR2: SGHDN and FVKESK. The CDR3 spans 15 residues. Trimming removed 4 bases at V and 4 bases at J, with 15 bases between. Here the CDR3 reads CASSLLGGGADTQYF. The DNA of the CDR3 is TGTGCCAGCAGCCTTCTAGGAGGGGGGGCAGATACGCAGTATTTT.